These 30 T cell receptor beta chains originate from one sample sequenced in a study of blood T cells in healthy people across ages. Together with a sample-barcoded 5' primer, a J-beta primer mix was included in a second PCR lasting about 6 to 11 cycles. TCRdb recomputed calls from the 5' RACE reads with MiXCR, one row per CDR3 protein. The table lists about 970,000 distinct CDR3 sequences, roughly 50% of them singletons. Sequencing input: blood. The receptors derive from a woman aged 55-69 years in good health.

This clonotype was recorded a few times. V is TRBV7-2 and J is TRBJ2-5, with 10 bases fitting TRBD2. V gave up 2 bases and J gave up 5 bases; unmatched junction bases: 5. Germline V gives CDR1 SGHTA, CDR2 FQGNSA. The CDR3 runs to 15 residues. CDR3 residues: CASSLSGRVGETQYF. Here the CDR3 DNA reads TGTGCCAGCAGCTTAAGCGGGAGGGTTGGGGAGACCCAGTACTTC.

The gene calls are TRBV4-3 and TRBJ2-1; 9 nucleotides match TRBD2. TRBJ2-7 matches the DNA end more closely, so the J call is doubtful. The CDR3 has 15 amino acids. CDR1 is LGHNA, CDR2 YSLEER, per germline. CDR3 sequence reads: CASSLRLAEYNEQYF. In nucleotides, the CDR3 is TGCGCCAGCAGCCTACGACTAGCGGAATACAATGAGCAGTACTTC.

CDR3 sequence: CASSSLPGTSIYNEQFF. The CDR3 DNA reads as TGTGCCAGCAGCTCCCTCCCCGGGACTAGTATTTACAATGAGCAGTTCTTC. The chain joins TRBV7-9 to TRBJ2-1, with 8 bases matching TRBD2. The trim removed 4 bases at V and 4 bases at J, leaving 12 bases unmatched. Germline V CDR1 and CDR2: SEHNR, FQNEAQ (reference sequence). The CDR3 is 17 residues long.

This sequence joins TRBV20-1 and TRBJ2-1; 7 nucleotides align to TRBD2. Germline CDR1 reads DFQATT; CDR2 reads SNEGSKA (reference sequence). V trimming: 3 bases; J trimming: 4 bases; junction bases outside the gene matches: 6. The CDR3 loop spans 14 amino acids. The CDR3 loop reads CSASGGVSYNEQFF. Here the CDR3 DNA reads TGCAGTGCTAGTGGGGGGGTATCGTACAATGAGCAGTTCTTC.

This clonotype was seen a handful of times. The genes are TRBV28 and TRBJ2-3, with 7 nucleotides matching TRBD1. The CDR3 is made up of 16 amino acids. V dropped 4 bases and J dropped 1; count of bases not matched to a gene: 8. Germline assignment: CDR1 MDHEN and CDR2 SYDVKM. This CDR3 is CASSSHRGAGTDTQYF. CDR3 nucleotide sequence: TGTGCCAGCAGTTCCCACAGGGGTGCGGGCACAGATACGCAGTATTTT.

The rearrangement uses TRBV3-1 and TRBJ1-4; D is uncertain. V lost 4 bases to trimming and J lost 1 base, with 10 bases between them. The CDR3 runs to 15 residues. Germline V gene lookup returns CDR1 LGHDT and CDR2 YNNKEL (reference sequence). CDR3 sequence (DNA): TGTGCCAGCAGCCGACGCACGGGAACTAATGAAAAACTGTTTTTT. Protein: CASSRRTGTNEKLFF.

V is TRBV28 and J is TRBJ2-4; no definite D call. The DNA end favors TRBJ2-7, so the J call may be wrong. This CDR3 spans 12 amino acids. Germline V gives CDR1 MDHEN, CDR2 SYDVKM. The CDR3 DNA reads as TGTGCCAGCAGTTTCTTACGGGTCGAGCAGTACTTC. Protein product: CASSFLRVEQYF.

This clonotype was seen a handful of times. This chain joins TRBV20-1 and TRBJ2-7; TRBD1 matches 9 bases. The J call is uncertain, as TRBJ2-5 better fits the DNA end. The CDR3 is 13 amino acids. The germline V gene has CDR1 DFQATT and CDR2 SNEGSKA (reference sequence). The CDR3 loop is CSANTGGRETQYF. The CDR3 DNA reads TGCAGTGCTAACACAGGGGGCAGGGAGACCCAGTACTTC.

J is TRBJ2-6 and V is TRBV28; D call uncertain. The CDR3 has 16 amino acids. Germline values: CDR1 MDHEN, CDR2 SYDVKM. The V end lost 3 bases, the J end lost 0 bases, and 9 bases lay between the germline ends. As DNA, the CDR3 is TGTGCCAGCAGTTTGGCGTGGAGCTCTGGGGCCAACGTCCTGACTTTC. Translating it yields CASSLAWSSGANVLTF. The variable domain in full, with the rest retrieved from reference TRBV28 and TRBJ2-6, is DVKVTQSSRYLVKRTGEKVFLECVQDMDHENMFWYRQDPGLGLRLIYFSYDVKMKEKGDIPEGYSVSREKKERFSLILESASTNQTSMYLCASSLAWSSGANVLTFGAGSRLTVL.

This clonotype came up a few times. The chain couples TRBV12-3 or TRBV12-4 to TRBJ2-4, with D perhaps TRBD1 (6 bases). CDR3 length equals 13 residues. The V end lost 5 bases, the J end lost 4 bases, and 9 bases lay between the germline ends. The CDR3, as DNA: TGTGCCAGCAGTCCTAGGGGGAAAAACATTCAGTACTTC. Translation: CASSPRGKNIQYF.

The chain has TRBV4-3 and TRBJ2-7; TRBD2 matches at 7 bases. CDR1 is LGHNA and CDR2 is YSLEER in the germline V gene. CDR3 length: 15 residues. V shed 2 bases, J shed 0 bases, and the junction held 4 bases outside the gene matches. The DNA of the CDR3 is TGCGCCAGCAGCCAAAGGCTAGCGGCCTCCTACGAGCAGTACTTC. Translating it yields CASSQRLAASYEQYF.

DNA of the CDR3: TGCAGTGCCAGACCGACGGGGGATACCAAAAACATTCAGTACTTC. Encoded protein: CSARPTGDTKNIQYF. The chain has TRBV20-1 and TRBJ2-4, with D possibly TRBD2 on 6 matching bases. CDR1 is DFQATT, CDR2 SNEGSKA, per germline (reference sequence). Trimming removed 6 bases from V and 2 bases from J, with 17 bases in between. The CDR3 has 15 amino acids.

The rearrangement joins TRBV4-1 to TRBJ2-2; D is perhaps TRBD2 (6 bases). This CDR3 region has 18 residues. The germline V gene encodes CDR1 MGHRA and CDR2 YSYEKL. The V gene lost 4 bases and the J gene lost 6 bases, with 24 bases spanning the gap. CDR3 coding DNA: TGCGCCAGCAGCCCGAGAGGAGGGAGCATCTTATCTGCCGGGGAGCTGTTTTTT. Protein sequence: CASSPRGGSILSAGELFF.

This clonotype was observed a handful of times. This rearrangement joins TRBV7-2 to TRBJ2-2; maybe TRBD2 (6 bases). This CDR3 contains 14 residues. Trimming shortened V by 5 bases and J by 0 bases, and 7 bases separated the two germline ends. CDR1 is SGHTA, CDR2 FQGNSA, per germline. CDR3 in amino acids: CASSRLANTGELFF. Here the CDR3 DNA reads TGTGCCAGCAGCAGACTAGCGAACACCGGGGAGCTGTTTTTT.

The chain joins TRBV6-2 or TRBV6-3 to TRBJ2-5, with D possibly TRBD2 on 5 matching bases. With 3 bases removed from V and 9 bases from J, the gap between germline ends came to 11 bases. The CDR3 has 12 residues. Germline V CDR1 and CDR2: MNHEY, SVGEGT. The CDR3 DNA reads TGTGCCAGCAGTTATGAGGGCGGAGCCCAGTACTTC. Protein sequence: CASSYEGGAQYF.

Only a few counts were recorded for this clonotype. J is TRBJ2-7 and V is TRBV29-1; possibly TRBD1 for D (6 bases). V was cut by 7 bases and J by 2 bases, with 18 bases left in between. The germline CDR1 and CDR2 sequences are SQVTM and ANQGSEA. This CDR3 has 14 amino acids. CDR3 DNA: TGCAGCGCCAAGACCTCGACAGGTACCTACGAGCAGTACTTC. This sequence encodes CSAKTSTGTYEQYF.

A few counts support this clonotype. V and J are TRBV12-3 or TRBV12-4 and TRBJ2-3; D is possibly TRBD1 (6 bases). This CDR3 has 17 residues. The V gene lost 5 bases and the J gene lost 0 bases, with 18 bases spanning the gap. This CDR3 is CASSLGTKTRSTDTQYF. In DNA, the CDR3 is TGTGCCAGCAGTCTAGGGACAAAAACTAGAAGCACAGATACGCAGTATTTT.

V is TRBV6-6 and J is TRBJ1-2; no reliable D call. The germline CDR1 and CDR2 sequences are MNHNY and SVGAGI (reference sequence). The V gene lost 8 bases and the J gene lost 2 bases, with 9 bases spanning the gap. The CDR3 totals 12 residues. CDR3 region: CASGRNNYGYTF. The DNA for the CDR3 is TGTGCCAGCGGGCGTAACAACTATGGCTACACCTTC.

The genes are TRBV29-1 and TRBJ2-5; D is ambiguous. Trimming stripped 3 bases from V and 5 bases from J, with 13 bases between. This CDR3 is built from 13 residues. Looked up from germline, CDR1 is SQVTM and CDR2 is ANQGSEA. This chain's CDR3 is CSVDGSSGETQYF. The CDR3 DNA follows: TGCAGCGTTGATGGGTCTAGTGGGGAGACCCAGTACTTC.

This clonotype was picked up a small number of times. This sequence joins TRBV2 and TRBJ2-1; maybe TRBD2 (5 bases). This CDR3 is 13 amino acids long. The germline gives CDR1 SNHLY, CDR2 FYNNEI. V gave up 8 bases and J gave up 4 bases, with 12 bases separating them. The CDR3 sequence is CASRNRDYNEQFF. The CDR3 nucleotides read TGTGCCAGCCGAAACCGGGATTACAATGAGCAGTTCTTC.

V usage is TRBV7-7 and J usage is TRBJ2-3, with 7 bases matching TRBD1. The germline gives CDR1 SSHAT, CDR2 FNYEAQ (reference sequence). The CDR3 is made up of 14 amino acids. The junction had 5 bases not matched to a gene; V was cut back by 4 bases and J by 4 bases. DNA for the CDR3: TGTGCCAGCAGCTACAGGGGAGCAGCAGATACGCAGTATTTT. Its protein is CASSYRGAADTQYF.

The genes are TRBV7-2 and TRBJ2-5; D is unresolved. V lost 5 bases and J lost 2, with 12 bases in between. Per germline, CDR1 SGHTA and CDR2 FQGNSA. This CDR3 has 14 residues. The CDR3: CASSALRAQETQYF. For the CDR3, the DNA is TGTGCCAGCAGCGCCCTCCGGGCGCAAGAGACCCAGTACTTC.

This clonotype appeared a few times. The chain uses TRBV13 and TRBJ1-6, with D possibly matching TRBD1 (6 bases). Germline V gives CDR1 PRHDT, CDR2 FYEKMQ (reference sequence). V lost 1 base, J lost 6 bases, and 13 bases lay in between. The CDR3 length is 16 residues. The CDR3 region has the DNA TGTGCCAGCAGCTTAGCCCGGAACAGGGCTAATTCACCCCTCCACTTT. Translating gives CASSLARNRANSPLHF.

This sequence joins TRBV27 and TRBJ1-2; perhaps TRBD1 as D (6 bases). The length of the CDR3 is 15 residues. Germline CDR1 MNHEY, CDR2 SMNVEV (reference sequence). With 5 bases removed from V and 6 bases from J, the gap between germline ends came to 19 bases. CDR3 in amino acids: CASSAHPGHPNGYTF. The CDR3 DNA is TGTGCCAGCAGTGCGCATCCGGGACACCCAAATGGCTACACCTTC.

CDR3 in DNA: TGCAGCGAAGGGTCAGGGTATGGCTACACCTTC. This gives the protein CSEGSGYGYTF. This sequence joins TRBV29-1 and TRBJ1-2, with D possibly TRBD1 on 5 matching bases. Germline values: CDR1 SQVTM, CDR2 ANQGSEA. Trimming shortened V by 7 bases and J by 5 bases, and 11 bases separated the two germline ends. The CDR3 covers 11 residues.

This clonotype was seen at least ten times. The chain uses TRBV12-3 or TRBV12-4 and TRBJ2-5, with 9 nucleotides matching TRBD1. The junction had 9 bases not matched to a gene; V was cut back by 6 bases and J by 4 bases. The CDR3 is made up of 15 amino acids. For the CDR3, the DNA is TGTGCCAGCAGGCCCACCTCGGACAGGGGAGAGACCCAGTACTTC. Its translation is CASRPTSDRGETQYF.

In its sample, this clonotype was seen a few times. This chain connects TRBV29-1 to TRBJ2-1, with TRBD2 matching 9 bases. The CDR3 spans 14 residues. Trimming cost V 6 bases and J 4 bases; bases outside gene matches: 7. CDR1 is SQVTM and CDR2 is ANQGSEA in the germline V gene. The CDR3 DNA sequence: TGCAGCGTCATAGCGGGAGACTTTTACAATGAGCAGTTCTTC. Its protein product is CSVIAGDFYNEQFF.

The gene calls are TRBV20-1 and TRBJ1-5, with a possible D match to TRBD1 (5 bases). The germline V gene has CDR1 DFQATT and CDR2 SNEGSKA (reference sequence). V lost 0 bases and J lost 6, with 12 bases in between. This CDR3 has 14 amino acids. The CDR3 nucleotides read TGCAGTGCTAGAGATCCCTTGGGGGGTCAGCCCCAGCATTTT. It translates to CSARDPLGGQPQHF.

The chain couples TRBV12-3 or TRBV12-4 to TRBJ2-3; the D is unclear. The CDR3 extends over 10 amino acids. V was pared by 5 bases and J by 5 bases, with 2 bases between. CDR3 region: CASSQDTQYF. CDR3 bases: TGTGCCAGCAGTCAAGATACGCAGTATTTT.

This sequence joins TRBV3-1 and TRBJ2-5; TRBD2 matches 9 bases. Germline CDR1 LGHDT, CDR2 YNNKEL (reference sequence). J lost 3 bases, V lost 7 bases, and 12 bases had no gene match. The CDR3 sequence is 16 residues long. CDR3 in amino acids: CASTELLAGEEETQYF. The CDR3 bases are TGTGCCAGCACCGAACTTTTAGCGGGAGAAGAAGAGACCCAGTACTTC.